A single sample gave rise to the 17 T cell receptor beta chains below, sequenced in a study of blood T cell repertoires in COVID-19. Assay used: immunoSEQ multiplex PCR; TCRdb lists only in-frame clones, some missing. The sample contains a few hundred thousand clones, 70% to 90% of which appear only once. Sequencing was performed on PBMCs or T cells enriched from blood (not recorded which). All receptors come from a woman in her 50s who had recovered from COVID-19.

This clone was recorded once. The chain has TRBV5-6 and TRBJ1-4; D gene uncertain. This CDR3 spans 14 amino acids. Deletions cut 2 bases from V and 0 bases from J, with 5 bases between. The germline V gene has CDR1 SGHDT and CDR2 YYEEEE. The CDR3: CASSFGATNEKLFF. In DNA form, the CDR3 reads TGTGCCAGCAGCTTCGGGGCAACTAATGAAAAACTGTTTTTT.

V is TRBV28 and J is TRBJ1-5; D call uncertain. This CDR3 spans 14 amino acids. Germline assignment: CDR1 MDHEN and CDR2 SYDVKM. Trimming took 6 bases from V and 11 from J, leaving 20 bases between them. CDR3 residues: CASRAPGGSLAQHF. The CDR3 DNA is TGTGCCAGCAGGGCGCCTGGAGGATCTTTGGCCCAGCATTTT.

The chain joins TRBV30 to TRBJ1-1, with D perhaps TRBD1 (6 bases). The CDR3 extends over 16 amino acids. Germline CDR1 reads GTSNPN; CDR2 reads SVGIG (reference sequence). Trimming shortened V by 0 bases and J by 1 base, and 15 bases separated the two germline ends. The CDR3 sequence: CAWSVRQAVSNTEAFF. Here the CDR3 DNA reads TGTGCCTGGAGTGTACGACAGGCGGTTTCGAACACTGAAGCTTTCTTT.

The chain uses TRBV2 and TRBJ2-7; 9 bases agree with TRBD1. The CDR3 runs to 12 residues. The germline CDR1 and CDR2 sequences are SNHLY and FYNNEI. J lost 6 bases, V lost 7 bases, and 4 bases had no gene match. The CDR3 spells CASTQGAAEQYF. In DNA form, the CDR3 reads TGTGCCAGCACACAGGGGGCGGCCGAGCAGTACTTC.

This chain links TRBV9 with TRBJ1-3; no clear D. Germline assignment: CDR1 SGDLS and CDR2 YYNGEE. This CDR3 comprises 15 residues. Trimming removed 2 bases from V and 0 bases from J, with 9 bases in between. The chain's CDR3 is CASSVDGFSGNTIYF. CDR3 DNA sequence: TGTGCCAGCAGCGTCGACGGGTTCTCTGGAAACACCATATATTTT.

This clone turned up a few times. The chain recombines TRBV19 with TRBJ2-3, with a tentative D call TRBD2 (6 bases). Germline V gene data show CDR1 as LNHDA and CDR2 as SQIVND (reference sequence). V was shortened by 6 bases and J by 5 bases, with 12 bases between the two germline ends. The CDR3 consists of 13 residues. CDR3 loop: CASSEIGGDTQYF. Here the CDR3 DNA reads TGTGCCAGTAGCGAGATCGGGGGAGATACGCAGTATTTT.

The chain is built from TRBV5-6 and TRBJ2-7, with 10 positions matching TRBD1. Per germline, CDR1 SGHDT and CDR2 YYEEEE. This CDR3 has 15 amino acids. V was clipped by 0 bases and J by 5 bases; unmatched bases: 5. The CDR3 region is CASSLVGTGVHEQYF. CDR3 DNA: TGTGCCAGCAGCTTGGTAGGGACAGGGGTACACGAGCAGTACTTC. Filled out from reference TRBV5-6 and TRBJ2-7, the complete variable domain reads DAGVTQSPTHLIKTRGQQVTLRCSPKSGHDTVSWYQQALGQGPQFIFQYYEEEERQRGNFPDRFSGHQFPNYSSELNVNALLLGDSALYLCASSLVGTGVHEQYFGPGTRLTVT.

The chain links TRBV28 to TRBJ1-5; D uncertain. Germline CDR1 is MDHEN and CDR2 is SYDVKM. V dropped 7 bases and J dropped 7 bases, with 17 bases sitting between them. The CDR3 has 14 amino acids. In DNA form, the CDR3 reads TGTGCCAGCACCTCCTCGGGAGGTTGGCAGCCCCAGCATTTT. This translates into CASTSSGGWQPQHF.

This chain joins TRBV29-1 and TRBJ1-1, with 7 bases fitting TRBD1. Germline V lookup: CDR1 SQVTM, CDR2 ANQGSEA. The CDR3 has 13 residues. The J segment lost 1 base and the V segment lost 7 bases, leaving 6 bases of the junction unmatched. DNA for the CDR3: TGCAGCGCCAGACAGGGATCGAACACTGAAGCTTTCTTT. Protein product: CSARQGSNTEAFF.

The gene calls are TRBV7-6 and TRBJ2-1; TRBD2 matches 8 bases. Germline assignment: CDR1 SGHVS and CDR2 FNYEAQ. This CDR3 is 17 amino acids long. With 5 bases clipped from V and 2 bases from J, the junction kept 11 bases outside the gene matches. The CDR3, as DNA: TGTGCCAGCAGCCCTGTTTTCGGCGGGAGGACCTACAATGAGCAGTTCTTC. It is translated as CASSPVFGGRTYNEQFF.

The chain links TRBV6-6 to TRBJ2-1, with TRBD1 matching 9 bases. J was trimmed by 7 bases and V by 5 bases; bases with no gene match: 6. Germline V lookup: CDR1 MNHNY, CDR2 SVGAGI (reference sequence). The CDR3 extends over 14 amino acids. As DNA, the CDR3 is TGTGCCAGCAGTGCGACAGGGGGAACGAATGAGCAGTTCTTC. Its translation: CASSATGGTNEQFF.

The gene calls are TRBV9 and TRBJ1-2; 11 bases agree with TRBD1. With V trimmed by 4 bases and J by 13 bases, 12 bases remained unmatched. The CDR3 is made up of 14 amino acids. The germline CDR1 and CDR2 sequences are SGDLS and YYNGEE. The CDR3 nucleotides read TGTGCCAGCAGCCCCGGGACAGGGGGGGCCACTACCACCTTC. This codes for CASSPGTGGATTTF.

The V and J genes are TRBV18 and TRBJ2-2; 7 bases agree with TRBD1. V shed 6 bases and J 0 bases; nucleotides not matched to a gene: 4. The CDR3 sequence is 15 residues long. CDR1 is KGHSH, CDR2 LQKENI, per germline. The CDR3 loop reads CASSIGTANTGELFF. CDR3 nucleotides: TGTGCCAGCTCCATAGGGACAGCGAACACCGGGGAGCTGTTTTTT.

The V gene is TRBV5-6, the J gene TRBJ2-3; TRBD2 aligns across 7 bases. Germline-derived CDR1 and CDR2 are SGHDT and YYEEEE. There are 15 residues in the CDR3. With V trimmed by 1 base and J by 2 bases, 4 bases remained unmatched. Here the CDR3 DNA reads TGTGCCAGCAGCTTGCGGGGGGATTACACAGATACGCAGTATTTT. Translated, it gives CASSLRGDYTDTQYF. The complete variable domain, with remaining parts taken from reference TRBV5-6 and TRBJ2-3, reads DAGVTQSPTHLIKTRGQQVTLRCSPKSGHDTVSWYQQALGQGPQFIFQYYEEEERQRGNFPDRFSGHQFPNYSSELNVNALLLGDSALYLCASSLRGDYTDTQYFGPGTRLTVL.

This chain uses TRBV5-6 with TRBJ2-5, with 8 bases that match TRBD2. With 1 base clipped from V and 1 base from J, the junction kept 3 bases outside the gene matches. The CDR3 has 15 residues. Germline values: CDR1 SGHDT, CDR2 YYEEEE. In DNA, the CDR3 is TGTGCCAGCAGCTTGCGTAGCGGGATCCAAGAGACCCAGTACTTC. It codes for CASSLRSGIQETQYF.

The gene calls are TRBV5-1 and TRBJ1-1; D unresolved. Looked up from germline, CDR1 is SGHRS and CDR2 is YFSETQ. The CDR3 has 16 amino acids. The V and J ends lost 0 bases and 0 bases respectively, with 12 bases between them. CDR3 sequence: CASSLVSQKLNTEAFF. CDR3 nucleotide sequence: TGCGCCAGCAGCTTGGTTTCCCAGAAATTGAACACTGAAGCTTTCTTT.

The chain links TRBV7-6 to TRBJ2-1, with 14 bases aligning to TRBD2. The CDR3 totals 16 residues. Germline CDR1 SGHVS, CDR2 FNYEAQ. The ends lost 5 bases at V and 6 bases at J; junction bases unmatched: 6. The CDR3 loop reads CASSPGTSGSGNEQFF. CDR3 in DNA: TGTGCCAGCAGCCCAGGGACTAGCGGGAGTGGCAATGAGCAGTTCTTC.